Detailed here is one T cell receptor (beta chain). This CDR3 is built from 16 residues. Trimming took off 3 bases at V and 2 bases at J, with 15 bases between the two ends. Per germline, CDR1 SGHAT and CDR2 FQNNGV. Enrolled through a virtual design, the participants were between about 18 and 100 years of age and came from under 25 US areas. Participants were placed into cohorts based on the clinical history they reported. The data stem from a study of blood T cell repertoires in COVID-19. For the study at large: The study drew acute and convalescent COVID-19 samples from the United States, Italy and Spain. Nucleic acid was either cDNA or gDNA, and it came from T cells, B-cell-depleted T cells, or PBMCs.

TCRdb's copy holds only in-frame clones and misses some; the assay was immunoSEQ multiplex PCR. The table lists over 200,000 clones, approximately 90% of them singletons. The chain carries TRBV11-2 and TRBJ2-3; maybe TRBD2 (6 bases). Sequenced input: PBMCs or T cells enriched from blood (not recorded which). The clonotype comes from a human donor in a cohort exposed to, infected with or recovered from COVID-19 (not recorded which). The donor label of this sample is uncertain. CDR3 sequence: CASSFGTYATTDTQYF. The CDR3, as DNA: TGTGCCAGCAGCTTCGGGACTTACGCTACCACAGATACGCAGTATTTT. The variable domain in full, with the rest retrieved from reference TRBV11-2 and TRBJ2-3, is EAGVAQSPRYKIIEKRQSVAFWCNPISGHATLYWYQQILGQGPKLLIQFQNNGVVDDSQLPKDRFSAERLKGVDSTLKIQPAKLEDSAVYLCASSFGTYATTDTQYFGPGTRLTVL.